The 21 T cell receptor beta chains reported below all come from one sample, sequenced in a study of OX40 agonist ivuxolimab in advanced cancers. TCRdb keeps only in-frame clones here, not all; method: immunoSEQ multiplex PCR. The table lists roughly 74,000 clones, more than 70% of them singletons. This specimen was CD4+ or CD8+ T cells sorted from blood, taken in a trial of the OX40 agonist ivuxolimab. These receptors originate from an adult with an advanced solid tumor such as melanoma, head and neck, liver or kidney cancer.

This chain joins TRBV28 and TRBJ1-5, with no clear D. The CDR3 is made up of 14 amino acids. V was cut by 3 bases and J by 4 bases, with 10 bases left in between. The germline V gene encodes CDR1 MDHEN and CDR2 SYDVKM. DNA of the CDR3: TGTGCCAGCAGTTTGGGGATGAGGAATCAGCCCCAGCATTTT. Translating gives CASSLGMRNQPQHF.

V usage is TRBV7-7 and J usage is TRBJ2-1; D may match TRBD1 or TRBD2 (6 bases each). V was trimmed by 6 bases and J by 7 bases, leaving 13 bases between them. Germline V gives CDR1 SSHAT, CDR2 FNYEAQ (reference sequence). This CDR3 is 13 amino acids long. CDR3: CASSGGRGNEQFF. For the CDR3, the DNA is TGTGCCAGCAGTGGGGGGCGGGGAAATGAGCAGTTCTTC.

The V and J genes are TRBV7-2 and TRBJ2-1; no reliable D call. V was pared by 1 base and J by 4 bases, with 11 bases between. CDR1 is SGHTA, CDR2 FQGNSA, per germline. The CDR3 contains 15 residues. CDR3 nucleotide sequence: TGTGCCAGCAGCTTAGAGTGGGATTATTACAATGAGCAGTTCTTC. Translation: CASSLEWDYYNEQFF. The full variable domain, its missing parts supplied by reference TRBV7-2 and TRBJ2-1, is GAGVSQSPSNKVTEKGKDVELRCDPISGHTALYWYRQSLGQGLEFLIYFQGNSAPDKSGLPSDRFSAERTGGSVSTLTIQRTQQEDSAVYLCASSLEWDYYNEQFFGPGTRLTVL.

The chain couples TRBV2 to TRBJ2-3, with D possibly being TRBD1 (5 bases). This CDR3 has 16 amino acids. Germline CDR1 and CDR2: SNHLY and FYNNEI. Trimming cost V 2 bases and J 2 bases, with 14 bases left between them. This CDR3 is CASSEMAGWNTDTQYF. In nucleotides, the CDR3 is TGTGCCAGCAGTGAAATGGCAGGGTGGAACACAGATACGCAGTATTTT.

The chain is built from TRBV27 and TRBJ1-2; D not certain. V was clipped by 2 bases and J by 0 bases, with 7 bases between them. The germline V gene encodes CDR1 MNHEY and CDR2 SMNVEV (reference sequence). The CDR3 totals 14 residues. CDR3 sequence (DNA): TGTGCCAGCAGTTTAGTTGGGACTAACTATGGCTACACCTTC. Its translation: CASSLVGTNYGYTF.

This clone was seen a single time. CDR3 nucleotide sequence: TGTGCCTGGACCAGGGGTAAAACTGGAAACACCATATATTTT. It translates to CAWTRGKTGNTIYF. V is TRBV30 and J is TRBJ1-3, with TRBD1 as a possible D gene (6 bases). V was trimmed by 4 bases and J by 2 bases, leaving 12 bases between them. CDR3 length: 14 amino acids. The germline V gene has CDR1 GTSNPN and CDR2 SVGIG (reference sequence).

The chain links TRBV6-4 to TRBJ1-5; D unclear. The V gene's germline CDR1 is MRHNA and CDR2 SNTAGT. Trimming removed 0 bases from V and 8 bases from J, with 11 bases in between. The CDR3 has 14 residues. DNA of the CDR3: TGTGCCAGCAGTGACTCACCAGACCCCAAGCCCCAGCATTTT. This gives the protein CASSDSPDPKPQHF.

The rearrangement joins TRBV7-2 to TRBJ1-5; TRBD1 agrees at 8 bases. The CDR3 loop spans 15 amino acids. Looked up from germline, CDR1 is SGHTA and CDR2 is FQGNSA. V lost 5 bases and J lost 4; bases outside the gene matches: 7. The CDR3 nucleotides are TGTGCCAGCAGCCCCGGGACAGGCGGGAATCAGCCCCAGCATTTT. This encodes CASSPGTGGNQPQHF. The entire variable domain, with the rest obtained from reference TRBV7-2 and TRBJ1-5, is as follows: GAGVSQSPSNKVTEKGKDVELRCDPISGHTALYWYRQSLGQGLEFLIYFQGNSAPDKSGLPSDRFSAERTGGSVSTLTIQRTQQEDSAVYLCASSPGTGGNQPQHFGDGTRLSIL.

The V gene is TRBV19, the J gene TRBJ2-2; tentative D call: TRBD1 (5 bases). The germline CDR1 and CDR2 sequences are LNHDA and SQIVND (reference sequence). With 8 bases removed from V and 4 bases from J, the gap between germline ends came to 29 bases. CDR3 length: 19 residues. DNA of the CDR3: TGTGCCAGTTCGGTAGGGTTGTCTGCCACCCGAACAGGCACCGGGGAGCTGTTTTTT. This codes for CASSVGLSATRTGTGELFF.

J is TRBJ1-6 and V is TRBV7-2; 7 bases map to TRBD1. Germline V gene lookup returns CDR1 SGHTA and CDR2 FQGNSA. The V and J ends lost 5 bases and 9 bases, in that order; junction bases with no gene match: 13. The CDR3 loop spans 16 amino acids. The CDR3 sequence is CASSPPEQGRGSPLHF. The CDR3 region has the DNA TGTGCCAGCAGCCCCCCCGAACAGGGGAGAGGTTCACCCCTCCACTTT.

The J gene is TRBJ1-4, the V gene TRBV5-6; D perhaps matches TRBD1 (6 bases). The CDR3 runs to 15 residues. V lost 4 bases and J lost 4, with 14 bases in between. CDR1 and CDR2 from the germline V gene are SGHDT and YYEEEE. This CDR3 is CASSLSGALNEKLFF. CDR3 DNA: TGTGCCAGCAGCCTCTCGGGGGCCCTTAATGAAAAACTGTTTTTT. Based on the CDR3 plus reference TRBV5-6 and TRBJ1-4, the full variable domain is DAGVTQSPTHLIKTRGQQVTLRCSPKSGHDTVSWYQQALGQGPQFIFQYYEEEERQRGNFPDRFSGHQFPNYSSELNVNALLLGDSALYLCASSLSGALNEKLFFGSGTQLSVL.

This clone is a singleton in its sample. The chain links TRBV19 to TRBJ1-2; no definite D call. The CDR3 is 13 amino acids. Looked up from germline, CDR1 is LNHDA and CDR2 is SQIVND (reference sequence). Deletions cut 6 bases from V and 8 bases from J, with 16 bases between. CDR3 in amino acids: CASSAGGRKGYTF. CDR3 coding DNA: TGTGCCAGTAGCGCCGGAGGGCGTAAAGGCTACACCTTC.

The gene calls are TRBV6-5 and TRBJ2-5; 8 bases fit TRBD2. Germline V gives CDR1 MNHEY, CDR2 SVGAGI. This CDR3 has 14 residues. The trim removed 6 bases at V and 4 bases at J, leaving 7 bases unmatched. The CDR3 loop is CASSPGRAVETQYF. DNA for the CDR3: TGTGCCAGCAGCCCCGGGAGGGCGGTAGAGACCCAGTACTTC.

In its sample, this clone was seen once. J is TRBJ2-5 and V is TRBV18; D remains unclear. Per germline, CDR1 KGHSH and CDR2 LQKENI. This CDR3 has 16 amino acids. Trimming shortened V by 5 bases and J by 1 base, and 17 bases separated the two germline ends. CDR3 in DNA: TGTGCCAGCTCAGAGGTTATAACAGACCGCCAAGAGACCCAGTACTTC. Its protein product is CASSEVITDRQETQYF.

On this clone itself: At one boundary the junction diverges from the germline segment, which might be a read error. The rearrangement uses TRBV2 and TRBJ1-1; 7 nucleotides agree with TRBD1. The CDR3 is made up of 13 amino acids. Looked up from germline, CDR1 is SNHLY and CDR2 is FYNNEI. CDR3 in DNA: TGTGCCGGCAGTACAGGGGTGAGCACTGAAGCTTTCTTT. This gives the protein CAGSTGVSTEAFF.

The rearrangement links TRBV28 to TRBJ2-7; unclear D gene. CDR3 length: 12 residues. The V gene's germline CDR1 is MDHEN and CDR2 SYDVKM. V was clipped by 6 bases and J by 4 bases, with 10 bases between them. The CDR3 DNA reads as TGTGCCAGCAGCTTACCTTTTTACGAGCAGTACTTC. Encoded protein: CASSLPFYEQYF.

Only a few counts were recorded for this clone. This sequence joins TRBV25-1 and TRBJ1-1; D is ambiguous. CDR1 is MGHDK, CDR2 SYGVNS, per germline. CDR3 size: 13 residues. Trimming left V 6 bases short and J 1 base short, with 9 bases between. This CDR3 reads CASRVLQNTEAFF. The CDR3 nucleotides read TGTGCCAGCAGAGTCCTTCAGAACACTGAAGCTTTCTTT.

This clone came up once. The gene calls are TRBV6-6 and TRBJ2-3; D unresolved. The CDR3 contains 13 residues. Trimming took 6 bases from V and 5 from J, leaving 12 bases between them. Germline V CDR1 and CDR2: MNHNY, SVGAGI (reference sequence). The CDR3 reads CASSLTVKDTQYF. In DNA, the CDR3 is TGTGCCAGCAGCCTGACGGTAAAAGATACGCAGTATTTT.

CDR3: CASGTEYNQPQHF. CDR3 nucleotides: TGTGCCAGCGGGACCGAGTACAATCAGCCCCAGCATTTT. The chain is built from TRBV11-2 and TRBJ1-5; the D gene is possibly TRBD1 (5 bases). V shed 8 bases and J shed 3 bases, with 11 bases lying between them. This CDR3 has 13 amino acids. Germline CDR1 SGHAT, CDR2 FQNNGV.

The J gene is TRBJ2-7, the V gene TRBV6-6; 11 bases align to TRBD2. The CDR3 runs to 15 residues. Germline CDR1 is MNHNY and CDR2 is SVGAGI (reference sequence). After removal of 7 bases from V and 5 bases from J, the junction contained 10 bases not matched to a gene. In DNA form, the CDR3 reads TGTGCCAGCATTTTCACTAGCGGGAGTGTGAACGAGCAGTACTTC. This gives the protein CASIFTSGSVNEQYF.

The chain joins TRBV7-9 to TRBJ1-1; D is undetermined. Germline values: CDR1 SEHNR, CDR2 FQNEAQ (reference sequence). This CDR3 has 12 amino acids. V lost 1 base to trimming and J lost 11 bases, with 11 bases between them. The CDR3 loop reads CASSLGEARAFF. The CDR3 bases are TGTGCCAGCAGCTTAGGTGAAGCGCGGGCTTTCTTT.